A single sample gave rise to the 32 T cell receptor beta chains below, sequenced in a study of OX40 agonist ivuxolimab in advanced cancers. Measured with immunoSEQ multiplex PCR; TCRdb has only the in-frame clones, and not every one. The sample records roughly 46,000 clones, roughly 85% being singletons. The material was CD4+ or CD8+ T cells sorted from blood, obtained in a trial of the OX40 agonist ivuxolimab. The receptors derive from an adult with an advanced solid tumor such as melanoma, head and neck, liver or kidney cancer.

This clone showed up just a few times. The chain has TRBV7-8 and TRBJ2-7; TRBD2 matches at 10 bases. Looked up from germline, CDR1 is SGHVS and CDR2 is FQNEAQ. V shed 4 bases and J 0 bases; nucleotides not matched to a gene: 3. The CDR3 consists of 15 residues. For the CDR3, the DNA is TGTGCCAGCAGCTCACTAGCGGGAAACTCCTACGAGCAGTACTTC. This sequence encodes CASSSLAGNSYEQYF.

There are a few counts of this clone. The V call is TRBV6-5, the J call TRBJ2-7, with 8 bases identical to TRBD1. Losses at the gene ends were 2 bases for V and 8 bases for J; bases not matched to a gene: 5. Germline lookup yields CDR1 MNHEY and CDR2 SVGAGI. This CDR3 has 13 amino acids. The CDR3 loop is CASSYPDRGQQYF. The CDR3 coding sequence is TGTGCCAGCAGTTACCCCGACAGGGGTCAGCAGTACTTC.

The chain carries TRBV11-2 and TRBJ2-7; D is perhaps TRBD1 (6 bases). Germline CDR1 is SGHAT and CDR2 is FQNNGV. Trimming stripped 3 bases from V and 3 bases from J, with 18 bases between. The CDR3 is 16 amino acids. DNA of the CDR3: TGTGCCAGCAGCTTCGGTAGGACAGATCCAAGCTACGAGCAGTACTTC. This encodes CASSFGRTDPSYEQYF.

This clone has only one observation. This CDR3 reads CASSFSGNYGYTF. The CDR3 region has the DNA TGTGCCAGCAGTTTCTCGGGCAACTATGGCTACACCTTC. The chain carries TRBV6-5 and TRBJ1-2, with D uncertain. Trimming took off 4 bases at V and 2 bases at J, with 8 bases between the two ends. This CDR3 is 13 amino acids long. Germline V CDR1 and CDR2: MNHEY, SVGAGI.

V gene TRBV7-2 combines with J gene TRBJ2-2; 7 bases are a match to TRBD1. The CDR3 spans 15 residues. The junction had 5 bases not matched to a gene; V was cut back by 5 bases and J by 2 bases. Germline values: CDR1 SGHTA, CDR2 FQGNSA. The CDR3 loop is CASSLRTGNTGELFF. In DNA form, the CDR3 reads TGTGCCAGCAGCCTAAGGACAGGCAACACCGGGGAGCTGTTTTTT.

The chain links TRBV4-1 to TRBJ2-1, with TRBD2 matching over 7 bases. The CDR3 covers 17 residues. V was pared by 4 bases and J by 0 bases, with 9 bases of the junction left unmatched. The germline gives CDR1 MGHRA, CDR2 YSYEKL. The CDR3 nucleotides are TGCGCCAGCAGCCTCATTGGGGGAGGGAGCTCCTACAATGAGCAGTTCTTC. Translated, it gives CASSLIGGGSSYNEQFF.

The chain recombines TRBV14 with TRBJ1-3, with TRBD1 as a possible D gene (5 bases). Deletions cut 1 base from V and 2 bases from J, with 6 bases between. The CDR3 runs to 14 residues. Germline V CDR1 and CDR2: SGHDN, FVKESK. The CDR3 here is CASSQAGTGNTIYF. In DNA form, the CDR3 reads TGTGCCAGCAGCCAAGCAGGGACTGGAAACACCATATATTTT.

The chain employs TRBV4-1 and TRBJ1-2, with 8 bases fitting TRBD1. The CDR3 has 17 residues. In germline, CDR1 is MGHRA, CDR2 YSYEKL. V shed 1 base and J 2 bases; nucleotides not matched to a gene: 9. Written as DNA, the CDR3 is TGCGCCAGCAGCCAAGTTAGGACAGGGTTGGGGAACTATGGCTACACCTTC. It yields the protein CASSQVRTGLGNYGYTF.

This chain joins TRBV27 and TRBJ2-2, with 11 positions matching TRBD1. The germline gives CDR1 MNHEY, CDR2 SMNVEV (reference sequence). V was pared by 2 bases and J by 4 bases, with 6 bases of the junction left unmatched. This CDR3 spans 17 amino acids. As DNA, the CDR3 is TGTGCCAGCAGTTTAGACGGACAGGGGGCGCCCACCGGGGAGCTGTTTTTT. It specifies CASSLDGQGAPTGELFF.

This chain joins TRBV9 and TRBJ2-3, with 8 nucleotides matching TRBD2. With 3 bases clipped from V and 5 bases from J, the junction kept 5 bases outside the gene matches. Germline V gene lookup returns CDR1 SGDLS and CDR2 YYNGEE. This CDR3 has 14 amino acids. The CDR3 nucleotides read TGTGCCAGCAGCGCGAGCGGGAGAGGAGATACGCAGTATTTT. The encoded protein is CASSASGRGDTQYF.

CDR3 nucleotide sequence: TGTGCCAGTAGTATATTTGGGTCCGATGAAAAACTGTTTTTT. Amino acid sequence: CASSIFGSDEKLFF. The V call is TRBV19, the J call TRBJ1-4, with unresolved D. Germline-derived CDR1 and CDR2 are LNHDA and SQIVND (reference sequence). The V end lost 2 bases, the J end lost 6 bases, and 10 bases lay between the germline ends. The CDR3 is 14 residues long. Combining the CDR3 with reference TRBV19 and TRBJ1-4 gives the whole variable domain DGGITQSPKYLFRKEGQNVTLSCEQNLNHDAMYWYRQDPGQGLRLIYYSQIVNDFQKGDIAEGYSVSREKKESFPLTVTSAQKNPTAFYLCASSIFGSDEKLFFGSGTQLSVL.

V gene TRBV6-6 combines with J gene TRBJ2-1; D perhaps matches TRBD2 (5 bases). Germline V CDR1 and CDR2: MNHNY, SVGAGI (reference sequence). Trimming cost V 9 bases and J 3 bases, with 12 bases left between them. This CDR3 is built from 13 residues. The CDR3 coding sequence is TGTGCCAGTGAGGGCCACGACTACAATGAGCAGTTCTTC. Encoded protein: CASEGHDYNEQFF.

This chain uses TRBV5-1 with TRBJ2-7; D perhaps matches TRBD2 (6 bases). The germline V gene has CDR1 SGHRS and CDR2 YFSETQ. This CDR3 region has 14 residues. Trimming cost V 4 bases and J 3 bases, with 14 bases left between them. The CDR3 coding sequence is TGCGCCAGCAGCGGAGGGACCTTATTCTACGAGCAGTACTTC. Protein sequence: CASSGGTLFYEQYF.

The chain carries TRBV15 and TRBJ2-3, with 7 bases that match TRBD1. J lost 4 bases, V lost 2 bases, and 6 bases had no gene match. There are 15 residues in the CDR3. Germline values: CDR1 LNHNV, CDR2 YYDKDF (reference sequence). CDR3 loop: CATSRRTGGADTQYF. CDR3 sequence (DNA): TGTGCCACCAGCAGAAGGACAGGCGGCGCAGATACGCAGTATTTT. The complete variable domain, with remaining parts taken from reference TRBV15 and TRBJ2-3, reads DAMVIQNPRYQVTQFGKPVTLSCSQTLNHNVMYWYQQKSSQAPKLLFHYYDKDFNNEADTPDNFQSRRPNTSFCFLDIRSPGLGDTAMYLCATSRRTGGADTQYFGPGTRLTVL.

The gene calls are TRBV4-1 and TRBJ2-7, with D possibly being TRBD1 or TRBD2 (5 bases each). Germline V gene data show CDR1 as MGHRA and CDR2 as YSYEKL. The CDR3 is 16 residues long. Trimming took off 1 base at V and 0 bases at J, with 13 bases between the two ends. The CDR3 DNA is TGCGCCAGCAGCCAAGGGGACCAGGGTTACTCCTACGAGCAGTACTTC. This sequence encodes CASSQGDQGYSYEQYF.

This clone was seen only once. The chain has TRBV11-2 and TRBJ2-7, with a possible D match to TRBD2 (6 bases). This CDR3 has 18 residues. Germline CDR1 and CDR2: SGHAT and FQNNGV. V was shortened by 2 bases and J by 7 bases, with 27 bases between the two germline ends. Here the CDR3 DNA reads TGTGCCAGCAGCTTACACAGCTCGGGCGGGACGAAGGAGAAGGAGCAGTACTTC. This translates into CASSLHSSGGTKEKEQYF.

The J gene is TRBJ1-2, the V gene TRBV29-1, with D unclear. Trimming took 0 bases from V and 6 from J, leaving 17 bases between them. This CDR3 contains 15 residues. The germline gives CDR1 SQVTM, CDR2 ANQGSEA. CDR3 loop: CSVEDPDLAIHGYTF. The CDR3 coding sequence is TGCAGCGTTGAAGATCCTGACCTGGCAATCCATGGCTACACCTTC.

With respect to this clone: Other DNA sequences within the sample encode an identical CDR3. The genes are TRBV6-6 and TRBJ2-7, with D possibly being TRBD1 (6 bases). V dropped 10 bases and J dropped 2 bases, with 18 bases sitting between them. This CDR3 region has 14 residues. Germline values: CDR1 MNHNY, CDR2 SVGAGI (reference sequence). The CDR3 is CAIRPQGGTYEQYF. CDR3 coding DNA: TGTGCCATCCGGCCTCAAGGGGGAACCTACGAGCAGTACTTC.

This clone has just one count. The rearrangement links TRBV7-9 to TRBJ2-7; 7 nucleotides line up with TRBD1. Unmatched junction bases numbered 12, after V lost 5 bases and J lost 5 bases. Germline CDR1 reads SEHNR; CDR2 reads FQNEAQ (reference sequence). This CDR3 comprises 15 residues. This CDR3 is CASSPGQVGFHEQYF. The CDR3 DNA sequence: TGTGCCAGCAGCCCTGGACAGGTGGGTTTCCACGAGCAGTACTTC.

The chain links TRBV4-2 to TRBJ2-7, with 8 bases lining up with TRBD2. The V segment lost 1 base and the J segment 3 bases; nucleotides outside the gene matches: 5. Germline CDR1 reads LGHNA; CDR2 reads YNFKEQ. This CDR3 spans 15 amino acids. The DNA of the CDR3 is TGTGCCAGCAGCCAAGGTCGGGGGGGCATCTACGAGCAGTACTTC. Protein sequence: CASSQGRGGIYEQYF.

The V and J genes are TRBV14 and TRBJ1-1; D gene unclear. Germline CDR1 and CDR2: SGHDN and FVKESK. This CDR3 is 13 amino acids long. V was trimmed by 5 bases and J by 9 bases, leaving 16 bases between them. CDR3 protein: CASSSPEVGKAFF. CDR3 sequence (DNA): TGTGCCAGCAGCTCCCCGGAAGTGGGGAAAGCTTTCTTT.

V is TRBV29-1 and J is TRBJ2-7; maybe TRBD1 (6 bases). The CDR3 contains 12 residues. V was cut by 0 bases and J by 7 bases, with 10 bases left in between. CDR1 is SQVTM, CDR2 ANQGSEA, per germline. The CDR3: CSVEDQGSEQYF. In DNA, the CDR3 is TGCAGCGTTGAAGATCAGGGGAGTGAGCAGTACTTC.

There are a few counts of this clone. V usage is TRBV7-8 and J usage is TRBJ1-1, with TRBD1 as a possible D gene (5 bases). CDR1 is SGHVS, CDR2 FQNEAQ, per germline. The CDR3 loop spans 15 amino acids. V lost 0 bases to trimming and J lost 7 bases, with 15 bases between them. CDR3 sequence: CASSLAAGGVGEAFF. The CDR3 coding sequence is TGTGCCAGCAGCTTAGCCGCCGGAGGGGTTGGTGAAGCTTTCTTT.

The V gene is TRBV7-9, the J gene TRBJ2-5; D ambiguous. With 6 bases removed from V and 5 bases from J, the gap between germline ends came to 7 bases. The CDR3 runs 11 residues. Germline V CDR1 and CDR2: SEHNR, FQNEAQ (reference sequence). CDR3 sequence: CASSYTETQYF. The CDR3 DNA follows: TGTGCCAGCAGTTACACGGAGACCCAGTACTTC.

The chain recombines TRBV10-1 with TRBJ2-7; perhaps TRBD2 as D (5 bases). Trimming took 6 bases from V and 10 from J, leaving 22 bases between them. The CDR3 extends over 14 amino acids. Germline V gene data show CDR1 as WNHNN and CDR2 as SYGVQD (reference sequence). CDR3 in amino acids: CASSLTKDATRQYF. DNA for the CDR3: TGCGCCAGCAGCCTGACTAAAGACGCTACGAGACAGTACTTC.

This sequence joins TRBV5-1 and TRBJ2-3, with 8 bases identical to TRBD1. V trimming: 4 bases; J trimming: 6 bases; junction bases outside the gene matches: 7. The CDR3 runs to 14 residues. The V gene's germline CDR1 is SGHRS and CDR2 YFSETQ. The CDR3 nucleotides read TGCGCCAGCAGCGTAGGACAGGGATACGATACGCAGTATTTT. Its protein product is CASSVGQGYDTQYF.

CDR3 bases: TGTGCCAGCAGTTCATCCGGGAGGCAAGAGACCCAGTACTTC. Its protein is CASSSSGRQETQYF. The chain employs TRBV28 and TRBJ2-5; 7 bases fit TRBD2. CDR3 length: 14 residues. V trimming: 4 bases; J trimming: 2 bases; junction bases outside the gene matches: 4. Germline loops: CDR1 MDHEN, CDR2 SYDVKM.

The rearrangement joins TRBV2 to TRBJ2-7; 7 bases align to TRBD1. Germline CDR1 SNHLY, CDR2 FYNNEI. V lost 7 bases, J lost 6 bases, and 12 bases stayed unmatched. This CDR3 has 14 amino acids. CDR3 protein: CASTKRVQGIEQYF. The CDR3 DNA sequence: TGTGCCAGCACTAAAAGGGTACAGGGGATCGAGCAGTACTTC.

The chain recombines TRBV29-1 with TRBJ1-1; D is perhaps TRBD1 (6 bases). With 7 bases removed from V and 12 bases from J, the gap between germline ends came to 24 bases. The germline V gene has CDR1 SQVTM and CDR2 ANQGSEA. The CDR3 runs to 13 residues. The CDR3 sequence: CSGVDRTRGVSFF. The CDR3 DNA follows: TGCAGCGGAGTAGACAGGACAAGAGGGGTCTCTTTCTTT.

CDR3 sequence reads: CSVEVFGTAAYNEQFF. As DNA, the CDR3 is TGCAGCGTTGAAGTGTTTGGGACAGCAGCCTACAATGAGCAGTTCTTC. The V gene is TRBV29-1, the J gene TRBJ2-1, with 7 bases fitting TRBD1. CDR1 and CDR2 from the germline V gene are SQVTM and ANQGSEA. The CDR3 sequence is 16 residues long. The J segment lost 2 bases and the V segment lost 1 base, leaving 8 bases of the junction unmatched.

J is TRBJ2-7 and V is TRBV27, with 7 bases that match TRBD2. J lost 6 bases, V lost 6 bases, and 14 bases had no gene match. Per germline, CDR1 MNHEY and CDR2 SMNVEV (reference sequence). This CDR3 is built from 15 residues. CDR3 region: CASRGAPGLRGEQYF. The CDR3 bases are TGTGCCAGCAGAGGGGCCCCGGGACTACGTGGCGAGCAGTACTTC.

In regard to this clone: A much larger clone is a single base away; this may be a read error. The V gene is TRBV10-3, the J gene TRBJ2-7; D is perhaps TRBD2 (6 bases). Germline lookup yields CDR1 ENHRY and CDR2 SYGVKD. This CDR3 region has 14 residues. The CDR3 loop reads CAISEPGDPYERYF. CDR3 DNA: TGTGCCATCAGTGAGCCGGGGGACCCGTACGAGCGGTACTTC.